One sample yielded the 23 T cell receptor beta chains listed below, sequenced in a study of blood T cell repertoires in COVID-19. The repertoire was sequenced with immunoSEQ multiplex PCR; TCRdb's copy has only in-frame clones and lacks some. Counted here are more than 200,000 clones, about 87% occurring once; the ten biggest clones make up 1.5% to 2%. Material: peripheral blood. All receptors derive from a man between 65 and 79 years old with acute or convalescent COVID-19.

CDR3 DNA: TGTGCCAGTAGTATAGGCCCCGGGACAGGGAACACCGGGGAGCTGTTTTTT. It codes for CASSIGPGTGNTGELFF. The rearrangement links TRBV19 to TRBJ2-2, with 8 bases aligning to TRBD1. V was pared by 1 base and J by 1 base, with 5 bases of the junction left unmatched. The V gene's germline CDR1 is LNHDA and CDR2 SQIVND (reference sequence). This CDR3 contains 17 residues.

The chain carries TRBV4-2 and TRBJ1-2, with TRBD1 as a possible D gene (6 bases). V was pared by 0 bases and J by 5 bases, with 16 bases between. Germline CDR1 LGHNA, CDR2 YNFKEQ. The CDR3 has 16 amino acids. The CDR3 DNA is TGTGCCAGCAGCCAAGATCCAGGGGCGGCGGAATATGGCTACACCTTC. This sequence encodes CASSQDPGAAEYGYTF.

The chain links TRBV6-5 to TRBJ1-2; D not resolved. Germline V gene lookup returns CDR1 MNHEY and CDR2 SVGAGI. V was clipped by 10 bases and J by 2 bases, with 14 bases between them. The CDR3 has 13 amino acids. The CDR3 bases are TGTGCCACCCAACGGGGTTACAACTATGGCTACACCTTC. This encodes CATQRGYNYGYTF.

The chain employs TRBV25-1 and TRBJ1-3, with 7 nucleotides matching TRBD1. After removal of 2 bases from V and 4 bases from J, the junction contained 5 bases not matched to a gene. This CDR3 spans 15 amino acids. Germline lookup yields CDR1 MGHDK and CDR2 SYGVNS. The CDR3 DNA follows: TGTGCCAGCAGTGAAGGGACAGTACCCGGAAACACCATATATTTT. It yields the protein CASSEGTVPGNTIYF.

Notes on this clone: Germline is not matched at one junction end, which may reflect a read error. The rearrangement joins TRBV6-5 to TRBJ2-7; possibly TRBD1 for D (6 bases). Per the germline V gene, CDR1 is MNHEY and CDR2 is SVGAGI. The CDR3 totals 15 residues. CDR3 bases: TGTGCCAGCAGACAGGGATCTGACCCCTCCTCCGAGCAGTACTTC. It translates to CASRQGSDPSSEQYF.

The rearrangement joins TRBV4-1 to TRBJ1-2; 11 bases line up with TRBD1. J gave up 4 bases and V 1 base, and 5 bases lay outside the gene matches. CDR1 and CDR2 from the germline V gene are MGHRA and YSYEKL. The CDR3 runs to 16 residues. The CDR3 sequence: CASSQGTGGEGYGYTF. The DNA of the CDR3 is TGCGCCAGCAGCCAAGGGACAGGGGGCGAGGGCTATGGCTACACCTTC.

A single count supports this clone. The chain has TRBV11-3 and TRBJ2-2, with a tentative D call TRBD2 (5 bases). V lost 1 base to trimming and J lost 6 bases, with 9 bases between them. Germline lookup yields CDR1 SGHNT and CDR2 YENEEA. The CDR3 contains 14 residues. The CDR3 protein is CASSLVGSAGELFF. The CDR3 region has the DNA TGTGCCAGCAGCTTAGTCGGTAGCGCCGGGGAGCTGTTTTTT.

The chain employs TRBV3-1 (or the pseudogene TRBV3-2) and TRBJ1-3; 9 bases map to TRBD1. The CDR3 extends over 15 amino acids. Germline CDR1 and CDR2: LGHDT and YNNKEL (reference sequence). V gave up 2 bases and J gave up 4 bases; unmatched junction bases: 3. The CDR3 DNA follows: TGTGCCAGCAGCCAACATGGGACAGGGGGAAACACCATATATTTT. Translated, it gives CASSQHGTGGNTIYF.

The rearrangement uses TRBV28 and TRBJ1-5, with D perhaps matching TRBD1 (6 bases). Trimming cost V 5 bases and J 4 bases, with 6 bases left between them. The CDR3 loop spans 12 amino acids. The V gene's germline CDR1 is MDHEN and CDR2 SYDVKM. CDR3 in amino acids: CASSQGNQPQHF. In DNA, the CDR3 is TGTGCCAGCAGTCAGGGGAATCAGCCCCAGCATTTT.

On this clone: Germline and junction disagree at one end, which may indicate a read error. CDR3 sequence reads: CASTLEQAAANEQFF. CDR3 in DNA: TGCGCCAGCACCTTGGAACAGGCTGCCGCTAATGAGCAGTTCTTC. The rearrangement links TRBV5-1 to TRBJ2-1; tentative D call: TRBD1 (5 bases). Germline lookup yields CDR1 SGHRS and CDR2 YFSETQ. CDR3 length: 15 amino acids.

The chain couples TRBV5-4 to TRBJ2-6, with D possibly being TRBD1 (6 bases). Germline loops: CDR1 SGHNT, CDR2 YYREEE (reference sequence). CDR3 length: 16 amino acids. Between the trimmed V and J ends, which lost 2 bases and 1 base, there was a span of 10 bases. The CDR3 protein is CASSFGGRSGANVLTF. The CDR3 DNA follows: TGTGCCAGCAGCTTTGGGGGCAGGTCTGGGGCCAACGTCCTGACTTTC.

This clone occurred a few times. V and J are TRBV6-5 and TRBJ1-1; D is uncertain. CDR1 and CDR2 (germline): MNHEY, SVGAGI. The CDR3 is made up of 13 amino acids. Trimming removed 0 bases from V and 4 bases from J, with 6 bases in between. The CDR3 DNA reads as TGTGCCAGCAGTTACTCGAGGCGCACTGAAGCTTTCTTT. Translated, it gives CASSYSRRTEAFF.

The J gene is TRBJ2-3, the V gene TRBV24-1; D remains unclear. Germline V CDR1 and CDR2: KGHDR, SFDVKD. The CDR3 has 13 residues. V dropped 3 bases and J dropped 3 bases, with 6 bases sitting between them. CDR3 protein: CATSDGRTDTQYF. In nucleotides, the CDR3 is TGTGCCACCAGTGATGGGCGAACAGATACGCAGTATTTT.

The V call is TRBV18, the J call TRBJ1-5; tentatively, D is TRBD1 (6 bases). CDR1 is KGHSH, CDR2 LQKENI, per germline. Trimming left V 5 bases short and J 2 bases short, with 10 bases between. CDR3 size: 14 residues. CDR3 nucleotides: TGTGCCAGCTCATTCAACAGGGGCAATCAGCCCCAGCATTTT. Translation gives CASSFNRGNQPQHF.

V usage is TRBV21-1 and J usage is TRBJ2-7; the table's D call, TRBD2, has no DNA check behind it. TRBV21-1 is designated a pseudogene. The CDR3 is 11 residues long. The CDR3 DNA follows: TGTGCCAGCAGACCCATCGGCGAGCAGTACTTC. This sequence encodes CASRPIGEQYF.

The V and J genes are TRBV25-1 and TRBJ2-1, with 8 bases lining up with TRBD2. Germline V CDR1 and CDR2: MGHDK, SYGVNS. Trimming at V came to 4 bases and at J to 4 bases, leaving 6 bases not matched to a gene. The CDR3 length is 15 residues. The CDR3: CASSGSGSRYNEQFF. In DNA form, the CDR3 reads TGTGCCAGCAGTGGCAGCGGGAGTAGGTACAATGAGCAGTTCTTC.

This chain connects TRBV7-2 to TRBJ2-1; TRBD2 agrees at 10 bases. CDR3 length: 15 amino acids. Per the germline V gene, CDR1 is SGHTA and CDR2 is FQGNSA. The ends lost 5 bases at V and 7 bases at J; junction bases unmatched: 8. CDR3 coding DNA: TGTGCCAGCAGCCCCTCTAGCGGGAGAGGTAATGAGCAGTTCTTC. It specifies CASSPSSGRGNEQFF.

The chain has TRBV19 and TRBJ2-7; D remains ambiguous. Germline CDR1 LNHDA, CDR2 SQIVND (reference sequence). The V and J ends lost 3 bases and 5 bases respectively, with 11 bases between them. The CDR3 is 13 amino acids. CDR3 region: CASSMAAMNEQYF. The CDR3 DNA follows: TGTGCCAGTAGTATGGCGGCAATGAACGAGCAGTACTTC.

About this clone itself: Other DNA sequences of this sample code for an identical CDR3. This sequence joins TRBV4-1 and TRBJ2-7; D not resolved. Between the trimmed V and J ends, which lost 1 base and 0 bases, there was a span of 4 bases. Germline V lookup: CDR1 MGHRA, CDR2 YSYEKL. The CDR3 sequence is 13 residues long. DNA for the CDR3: TGCGCCAGCAGCCAAGGGAGCTCCTACGAGCAGTACTTC. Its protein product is CASSQGSSYEQYF.

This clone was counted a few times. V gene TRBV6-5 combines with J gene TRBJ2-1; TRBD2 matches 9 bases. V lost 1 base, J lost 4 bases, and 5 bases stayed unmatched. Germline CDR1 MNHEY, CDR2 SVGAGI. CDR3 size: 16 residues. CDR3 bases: TGTGCCAGCAGTTACTTGGGGACTAGCAGATACAATGAGCAGTTCTTC. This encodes CASSYLGTSRYNEQFF.

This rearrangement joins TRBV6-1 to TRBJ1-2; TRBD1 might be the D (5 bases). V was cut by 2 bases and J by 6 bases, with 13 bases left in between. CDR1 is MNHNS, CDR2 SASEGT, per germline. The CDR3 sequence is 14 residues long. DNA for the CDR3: TGTGCCAGCAGTGAAAGGGGTTATCAGGATGGCTACACCTTC. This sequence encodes CASSERGYQDGYTF.

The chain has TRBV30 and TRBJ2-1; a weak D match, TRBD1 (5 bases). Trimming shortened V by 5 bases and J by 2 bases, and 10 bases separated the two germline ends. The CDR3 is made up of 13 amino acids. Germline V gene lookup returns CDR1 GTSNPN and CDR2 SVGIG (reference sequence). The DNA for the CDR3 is TGTGCCTGGCAAGGGGCCACCTACAATGAGCAGTTCTTC. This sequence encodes CAWQGATYNEQFF.

Here the CDR3 reads CASSWGQGFTEAFF. CDR3 bases: TGTGCCAGCAGTTGGGGACAGGGTTTCACTGAAGCTTTCTTT. The chain carries TRBV6-5 and TRBJ1-1, with TRBD1 matching over 9 bases. Losses at the gene ends were 4 bases for V and 4 bases for J; bases not matched to a gene: 4. CDR1 and CDR2 from the germline V gene are MNHEY and SVGAGI. The CDR3 totals 14 residues.